The sequence of this TCR beta chain was determined in a study of T-cell memory formation after mild COVID-19. Background on the study: The study found TCR clusters largely donor specific.

The CDR3 has 15 amino acids. V shed 5 bases, J shed 6 bases, and the junction held 9 bases outside the gene matches. Germline CDR1 SGHTA, CDR2 FQGTGA. Comments on this clonotype: Its matching antigen is unknown.

General study findings and limits: Contracting clones from day 15 to 85 had balanced CD4/CD8; later expanders favoured CD4+. That cross-reactive memory joined was suggested by some responding clones appearing in pre-infection memory. Second-wave clones peaking on day 37 lacked confirmed SARS-CoV-2 specificity.

In TCRdb, the 5' RACE reads were re-called with MiXCR into one record per CDR3 protein. The table shows 350,000 to 450,000 distinct CDR3 sequences, with 20% occurring only once. The sequence was obtained from an adult woman who had mild COVID-19 (a few samples of this study predate the infection). Cell type and time point are not known. Source material: PBMCs or a T cell subset sorted from them (not recorded which). The chain recombines TRBV7-3 with TRBJ2-3; TRBD2 matches at 9 bases. The chain's CDR3 is CASSALAGVLDTQYF. The CDR3 DNA follows: TGTGCCAGCAGCGCCTTAGCGGGAGTCTTGGATACGCAGTATTTT.